The text below deals with one TCR beta chain. Per the original data handling: Nucleated cell number was recorded as an estimate derived from reference gene primer amplification. The assay was immunoSEQ multiplex PCR, and TCRdb's table has in-frame clones only and misses some. D and trimming come from the DNA, and the V and J calls and clone size come from that table. In the table there are approximately 89,000 clones, more than 60% of which are singletons. The source of the sample is a study of blood T cell repertoires in COVID-19. Study background: The United States, Italy and Spain were the sources of the acute and convalescent COVID-19 samples. T cells, B-cell-depleted T cells, or PBMCs provided the cDNA or gDNA that served as material.

CDR3 length equals 15 residues. In germline, CDR1 is SGHRS, CDR2 YFSETQ. The V segment lost 1 base and the J segment 2 bases; nucleotides outside the gene matches: 2. V and J are TRBV5-1 and TRBJ2-2; TRBD1 aligns across 7 bases. The specimen sequenced was peripheral blood. The receptor's source is a man between 65 and 85 years old with acute or convalescent COVID-19. The chain's CDR3 is CASSLTGVNTGELFF. Written as DNA, the CDR3 is TGCGCCAGCAGCTTGACAGGGGTTAACACCGGGGAGCTGTTTTTT.